What follows are 6 T cell receptor beta chains derived from one specimen sequenced in a study of Tregs in tolerant kidney transplant recipients (dated by TCRdb to the late 2010s). The protocol used for the library was the immunoSEQ multiplex PCR assay. TCRdb obtained this table from immuneACCESS and retained in-frame rearrangements with V and J assigned. These tables miss some clones; where compared with another copy, unresolved V genes account for less than half of the shortfall, and the remainder is unexplained. The sample contains about 240,000 clones, around 82% of them found a single time. The ten most abundant clones make up around 0.64% of the sample. Sequencing used CD4+ T cells from blood. The receptors stem from a human donor in good health.

The CDR3 bases are TGTGCCAGCAGTGCCTGGCGGGGTAGCACAGATACGCAGTATTTT. The encoded protein is CASSAWRGSTDTQYF. This sequence joins TRBV2 and TRBJ2-3, with D possibly matching TRBD2 (6 bases). Germline-derived CDR1 and CDR2 are SNHLY and FYNNEI. Deletions cut 4 bases from V and 0 bases from J, with 11 bases between. The CDR3 covers 15 residues.

The rearrangement links TRBV20-1 to TRBJ2-7, with D perhaps matching TRBD1 (5 bases). CDR1 DFQATT and CDR2 SNEGSKA come from the germline V gene (reference sequence). Trimming took off 6 bases at V and 2 bases at J, with 8 bases between the two ends. The CDR3 runs to 11 residues. The CDR3 DNA reads TGCAGTGCCCCCAGGGCCTACGAGCAGTACTTC. Amino acids: CSAPRAYEQYF.

This sequence joins TRBV6-1 and TRBJ2-5; 8 bases line up with TRBD2. The DNA end is a closer match to TRBJ2-7, so the J assignment may be wrong. Germline loops: CDR1 MNHNS, CDR2 SASEGT. The CDR3 is made up of 15 amino acids. The CDR3 region has the DNA TGTGCCAGCAGTGATGTTAGCGGGACCATCTACGAGCAGTACTTC. Its protein product is CASSDVSGTIYEQYF.

The V and J genes are TRBV5-1 and TRBJ2-3; 8 positions agree with TRBD2. CDR3 size: 15 residues. With V trimmed by 0 bases and J by 6 bases, 6 bases remained unmatched. Germline V CDR1 and CDR2: SGHRS, YFSETQ. The CDR3 loop is CASSLAAGGGDTQYF. CDR3 nucleotides: TGCGCCAGCAGCTTGGCCGCGGGCGGGGGGGATACGCAGTATTTT.

This chain uses TRBV6-5 with TRBJ2-5; the D is unclear. Germline V gene sequence: CDR1 MNHEY, CDR2 SVGAGI. The CDR3 spans 14 residues. Deletions cut 2 bases from V and 2 bases from J, with 9 bases between. CDR3 nucleotides: TGTGCCAGCAGTTACCTAGGCCAACAAGAGACCCAGTACTTC. This gives the protein CASSYLGQQETQYF.

The rearrangement joins TRBV10-2 to TRBJ1-2; D possibly corresponds to TRBD1 (5 bases). Germline CDR1 and CDR2: WSHSY and SAAADI. There are 14 residues in the CDR3. V gave up 5 bases and J gave up 7 bases, with 17 bases separating them. CDR3 sequence: CASSSLGGTSGYTF. The CDR3 nucleotides are TGCGCCAGCAGTTCTCTGGGGGGAACGAGTGGCTACACCTTC.